Shown below are 20 T cell receptor beta chains from a single sample sequenced in a study of blood T cell repertoires in COVID-19 (TCRdb year 2020). The receptor library was made with the immunoSEQ multiplex PCR assay. The clones in this table, taken by TCRdb from immuneACCESS, are in-frame only. Not every clone is retained; where verified, under half of the shortfall comes from an unresolved V gene, and the cause of the rest is unknown. Within this sample are about 130,000 clones, with around 86% of them counted one time only. Roughly 9% of the sample rests with the top ten. Sequenced: peripheral blood. These receptors were collected from a man aged 35 to 55 with active or convalescent COVID-19.

This chain's CDR3 is CASNNRGKGYGYTF. CDR3 in DNA: TGTGCCAGCAACAACCGAGGGAAGGGCTATGGCTACACCTTC. This chain joins TRBV6-5 and TRBJ1-2, with D uncertain. The CDR3 totals 14 residues. V lost 7 bases and J 4 bases, leaving 16 bases between the germline ends. From germline, CDR1 is MNHEY and CDR2 SVGAGI.

This chain uses TRBV20-1 with TRBJ1-6; D remains ambiguous. This CDR3 is 13 amino acids long. Germline V gene sequence: CDR1 DFQATT, CDR2 SNEGSKA (reference sequence). V dropped 3 bases and J dropped 4 bases, with 7 bases sitting between them. In DNA, the CDR3 is TGCAGTGCTAGTCCTCCTTATAATTCACCCCTCCACTTT. Its translation: CSASPPYNSPLHF.

Relative to its sample, this clone is medium-sized (0.01 to 0.1%). The J gene is TRBJ1-2, the V gene TRBV5-4; no clear D. The germline V and J ends were trimmed by 4 bases and 3 bases, with 13 bases remaining between them. CDR1 is SGHNT, CDR2 YYREEE, per germline (reference sequence). CDR3 length: 14 amino acids. CDR3: CASSDSGVYYGYTF. CDR3 nucleotide sequence: TGTGCCAGCAGCGACTCCGGGGTCTACTATGGCTACACCTTC.

The chain has TRBV19 and TRBJ2-5, with TRBD2 matching 7 bases. The CDR3 length is 14 residues. Trimming took 7 bases from V and 2 from J; bases not matched to a gene: 7. The germline gives CDR1 LNHDA, CDR2 SQIVND (reference sequence). The DNA for the CDR3 is TGTGCCAGTAAAAAGGGCGGGGGACAAGAGACCCAGTACTTC. Protein: CASKKGGGQETQYF.

This chain connects TRBV7-2 to TRBJ1-3; 8 bases fit TRBD1. CDR3 length equals 14 residues. From germline, CDR1 is SGHTA and CDR2 FQGNSA. V shed 5 bases, J shed 7 bases, and the junction held 7 bases outside the gene matches. For the CDR3, the DNA is TGTGCCAGCAGCCAGACAGGGGTACAGAACACCATATATTTT. It specifies CASSQTGVQNTIYF.

The V call is TRBV3-1 (or the pseudogene TRBV3-2), the J call TRBJ1-1; D not certain. The CDR3 covers 12 residues. The ends were cut back, 10 bases at V and 4 bases at J, with 13 bases in the middle. CDR1 is LGHDT and CDR2 is YNNKEL in the germline V gene (reference sequence). This CDR3 reads CATQREGTEAFF. CDR3 bases: TGTGCCACTCAGAGGGAGGGCACTGAAGCTTTCTTT.

The chain is built from TRBV9 and TRBJ2-5; 9 nucleotides line up with TRBD1. CDR3 length equals 16 residues. Germline trimming cut 0 bases from V and 2 bases from J; bases unmatched to any gene: 5. Germline V gene sequence: CDR1 SGDLS, CDR2 YYNGEE. CDR3 region: CASSVALGTGQETQYF. The CDR3 region has the DNA TGTGCCAGCAGCGTAGCTTTGGGGACAGGGCAAGAGACCCAGTACTTC.

This sequence joins TRBV19 and TRBJ1-6, with unresolved D. The germline V gene has CDR1 LNHDA and CDR2 SQIVND (reference sequence). The CDR3 has 13 amino acids. V was shortened by 9 bases and J by 6 bases, with 12 bases between the two germline ends. In DNA form, the CDR3 reads TGTGCCAGCCAGGCCGGAGGTAATTCACCCCTCCACTTT. Translated, it gives CASQAGGNSPLHF. The full variable domain, in which reference TRBV19 and TRBJ1-6 provide the parts outside the CDR3, is DGGITQSPKYLFRKEGQNVTLSCEQNLNHDAMYWYRQDPGQGLRLIYYSQIVNDFQKGDIAEGYSVSREKKESFPLTVTSAQKNPTAFYLCASQAGGNSPLHFGNGTRLTVT.

The chain joins TRBV5-8 to TRBJ2-7; perhaps TRBD1 as D (5 bases). The germline gives CDR1 SGHTS, CDR2 YDEGEE. Between the trimmed V and J ends, which lost 5 bases and 0 bases, there was a span of 9 bases. CDR3 size: 13 residues. The CDR3 sequence is CASSTQGSYEQYF. In nucleotides, the CDR3 is TGTGCCAGCAGTACCCAGGGCTCCTACGAGCAGTACTTC.

The J gene is TRBJ1-5, the V gene TRBV19; 10 bases are a match to TRBD1. Germline loops: CDR1 LNHDA, CDR2 SQIVND (reference sequence). J was trimmed by 4 bases and V by 2 bases; bases with no gene match: 2. There are 15 residues in the CDR3. The DNA for the CDR3 is TGTGCCAGTAGTATATGGGGACAGGGGAATCAGCCCCAGCATTTT. The encoded protein is CASSIWGQGNQPQHF.

The chain links TRBV4-3 to TRBJ2-7; a weak D match, TRBD1 (5 bases). The ends were cut back, 2 bases at V and 4 bases at J, with 9 bases in the middle. The CDR3 sequence is 13 residues long. Germline V CDR1 and CDR2: LGHNA, YSLEER. DNA of the CDR3: TGCGCCAGCAGCCAAACCAGGGCTTACGAGCAGTACTTC. Amino acid sequence: CASSQTRAYEQYF.

The genes are TRBV7-2 and TRBJ2-3; TRBD2 is a possible D gene (6 bases). Per the germline V gene, CDR1 is SGHTA and CDR2 is FQGNSA. This CDR3 contains 15 residues. V was pared by 5 bases and J by 4 bases, with 16 bases between. CDR3 region: CASSRAGTEADTQYF. CDR3 in DNA: TGTGCCAGCAGCCGCGCCGGGACTGAGGCAGATACGCAGTATTTT.

The rearrangement joins TRBV5-4 to TRBJ1-4; 7 nucleotides line up with TRBD1. CDR3 length: 16 amino acids. The ends lost 0 bases at V and 3 bases at J; junction bases unmatched: 5. Germline CDR1 SGHNT, CDR2 YYREEE (reference sequence). CDR3 coding DNA: TGTGCCAGCAGCTTGGATAGGCAGGGGGCTAATGAAAAACTGTTTTTT. Translation gives CASSLDRQGANEKLFF.

The chain links TRBV30 to TRBJ1-4; D not resolved. This CDR3 is 13 amino acids long. CDR1 and CDR2 (germline): GTSNPN, SVGIG (reference sequence). V was trimmed by 1 base and J by 2 bases, leaving 5 bases between them. CDR3 amino acids: CAWSAQTNEKLFF. For the CDR3, the DNA is TGTGCCTGGAGTGCACAGACTAATGAAAAACTGTTTTTT.

Note on this clone: The sample contains more than one DNA sequence encoding this CDR3. This chain joins TRBV19 and TRBJ1-5; D perhaps matches TRBD1 (5 bases). Per the germline V gene, CDR1 is LNHDA and CDR2 is SQIVND (reference sequence). CDR3 length: 13 residues. V lost 3 bases to trimming and J lost 4 bases, with 7 bases between them. Written as DNA, the CDR3 is TGTGCCAGTAGTATTGGGGGGAATCAGCCCCAGCATTTT. Translating gives CASSIGGNQPQHF.

The genes are TRBV18 and TRBJ1-4, with 7 bases lining up with TRBD1. Germline CDR1 KGHSH, CDR2 LQKENI. The CDR3 sequence is 14 residues long. With V trimmed by 6 bases and J by 5 bases, 6 bases remained unmatched. The CDR3 nucleotides are TGTGCCAGCTCGCAGAACAGGGGCAATGAAAAACTGTTTTTT. Its protein is CASSQNRGNEKLFF.

V is TRBV10-3 and J is TRBJ2-2; TRBD2 might be the D (6 bases). CDR3 length equals 16 residues. The germline V and J ends were trimmed by 0 bases and 7 bases, with 15 bases remaining between them. CDR1 and CDR2 from the germline V gene are ENHRY and SYGVKD. The CDR3 spells CAISESLEGGNGELFF. CDR3 bases: TGTGCCATCAGTGAGTCGCTAGAAGGAGGGAACGGGGAGCTGTTTTTT.

This clone was counted a few times. This chain links TRBV9 with TRBJ2-1, with 12 positions matching TRBD2. The CDR3 consists of 20 residues. The V gene's germline CDR1 is SGDLS and CDR2 YYNGEE. J was trimmed by 6 bases and V by 0 bases; bases with no gene match: 16. Here the CDR3 reads CASSVARTSGDTPFANEQFF. CDR3 DNA: TGTGCCAGCAGCGTAGCAAGGACTAGCGGGGATACGCCGTTTGCCAATGAGCAGTTCTTC.

This chain joins TRBV4-3 and TRBJ1-6, with TRBD1 identical over 7 bases. This CDR3 has 14 residues. The germline gives CDR1 LGHNA, CDR2 YSLEER. Trimming removed 5 bases from V and 9 bases from J; junction bases left unmatched: 7. DNA of the CDR3: TGCGCCAGCAGCGACGAGACAGGGCCTTCACCCCTCCACTTT. Protein product: CASSDETGPSPLHF.

V is TRBV19 and J is TRBJ1-2; TRBD1 matches at 7 bases. Losses at the gene ends were 3 bases for V and 14 bases for J; bases not matched to a gene: 6. CDR1 LNHDA and CDR2 SQIVND come from the germline V gene (reference sequence). CDR3 length: 11 amino acids. CDR3 sequence reads: CASSMHRGLTF. CDR3 bases: TGTGCCAGTAGTATGCACAGGGGCCTAACCTTC.